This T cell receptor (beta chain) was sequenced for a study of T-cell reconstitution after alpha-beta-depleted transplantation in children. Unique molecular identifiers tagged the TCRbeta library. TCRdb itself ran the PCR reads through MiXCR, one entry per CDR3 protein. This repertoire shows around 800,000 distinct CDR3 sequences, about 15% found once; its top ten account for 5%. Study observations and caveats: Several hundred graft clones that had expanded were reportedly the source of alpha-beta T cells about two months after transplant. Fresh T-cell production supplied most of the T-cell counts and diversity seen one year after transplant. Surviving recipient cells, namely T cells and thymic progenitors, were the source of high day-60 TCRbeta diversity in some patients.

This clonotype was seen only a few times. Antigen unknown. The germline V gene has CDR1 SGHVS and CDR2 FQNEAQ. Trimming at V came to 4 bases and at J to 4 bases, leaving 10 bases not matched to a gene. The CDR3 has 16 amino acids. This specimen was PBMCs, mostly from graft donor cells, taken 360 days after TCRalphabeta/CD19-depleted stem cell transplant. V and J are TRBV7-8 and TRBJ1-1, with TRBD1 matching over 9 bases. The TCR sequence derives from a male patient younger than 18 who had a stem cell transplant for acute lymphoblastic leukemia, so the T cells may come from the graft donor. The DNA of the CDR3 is TGTGCCAGCAGCTCCCGGGGACAGGGTGGGGTCACTGAAGCTTTCTTT. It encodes CASSSRGQGGVTEAFF.